The subject of this entry is one T cell receptor beta chain. The entry originates in a study of cytomegalovirus exposure and HLA in healthy donors. Only in-frame clones appear in the TCRdb table, and some are missing; sequencing was by immunoSEQ multiplex PCR. Of around 160,000 clones listed, 84% are singletons. This TCR derives from a man aged 30 to 39 in good health and CMV-seropositive. Sequencing was carried out using PBMCs.

CDR3: CASRARGRGNTIYF. The CDR3 coding sequence is TGTGCCAGCCGAGCCAGGGGCCGGGGAAACACCATATATTTT. V gene TRBV27 combines with J gene TRBJ1-3; weak D call: TRBD1 (6 bases). The CDR3 spans 14 residues. CDR1 MNHEY and CDR2 SMNVEV come from the germline V gene (reference sequence). The germline V and J ends were trimmed by 8 bases and 4 bases, with 15 bases remaining between them.